This TCR beta chain was recorded in a study of T cell responses to AZD1222 COVID-19 vaccine. Overall study results and limits: Only 6 or 7 individuals given AZD1222 were seropositive at baseline. Dominant CD4 TCR responses targeted spike regions 160-218 and 743-854.

In regard to this clone: Its matching antigen is unknown.

Germline V CDR1 and CDR2: SGHNT, YENEEA. CDR3 length equals 14 residues. After removal of 5 bases from V and 8 bases from J, the junction contained 7 bases not matched to a gene. Here immunoSEQ multiplex PCR was the method, and the copy in TCRdb shows in-frame clones only, minus some. The sample lists about 66,000 clones, roughly 87% occurring once. Source: peripheral blood, taken on day 0 of AZD1222 vaccination. The chain couples TRBV11-3 to TRBJ2-1; 9 bases line up with TRBD2. This TCR was sampled from an adult in good health. The CDR3 spells CASSPLGLADEQFF. The CDR3 nucleotides are TGTGCCAGCAGCCCCCTGGGACTAGCAGATGAGCAGTTCTTC.